Below, 18 T cell receptor beta chains from the same sample are listed, as sequenced in a study of cytomegalovirus exposure and HLA in healthy donors. PCR primers comprised 60 Vbeta and 13 Jbeta primers. Method: immunoSEQ multiplex PCR; TCRdb's copy keeps in-frame clones and lacks some. The sample carries around 92,000 clones, more than 70% recorded once. The sequenced sample was PBMCs. These receptors came from a man aged 18 to 29 in good health and CMV-seronegative.

This rearrangement joins TRBV2 to TRBJ2-5; 12 bases agree with TRBD2. After removal of 6 bases from V and 5 bases from J, the junction contained 7 bases not matched to a gene. This CDR3 has 15 residues. Germline V CDR1 and CDR2: SNHLY, FYNNEI. The CDR3 loop reads CASRASGGAWETQYF. CDR3 in DNA: TGTGCCAGCAGGGCTAGCGGGGGGGCCTGGGAGACCCAGTACTTC.

The rearrangement uses TRBV6-6 and TRBJ2-7, with D possibly matching TRBD1 (5 bases). From germline, CDR1 is MNHNY and CDR2 SVGAGI (reference sequence). The CDR3 is made up of 15 amino acids. Trimming stripped 2 bases from V and 3 bases from J, with 14 bases between. CDR3 in amino acids: CASSYETGFSYEQYF. The CDR3, as DNA: TGTGCCAGCAGTTACGAAACAGGTTTTAGCTACGAGCAGTACTTC.

Written as DNA, the CDR3 is TGTGCCAGCAGACCGGGATTCACGGGTAATCAGCCCCAGCATTTT. Its translation: CASRPGFTGNQPQHF. The V gene is TRBV6-1, the J gene TRBJ1-5, with D uncertain. Germline values: CDR1 MNHNS, CDR2 SASEGT. Trimming removed 6 bases at V and 4 bases at J, with 16 bases between. The CDR3 is 15 amino acids.

This clone was counted a few times. This chain uses TRBV19 with TRBJ1-2; D gene ambiguous. The V end was cut by 11 bases, the J end by 0 bases, with 13 bases between. The CDR3 sequence is 13 residues long. CDR1 LNHDA and CDR2 SQIVND come from the germline V gene (reference sequence). The CDR3 bases are TGTGCCGCCGGGTTCAGCGCTAACTATGGCTACACCTTC. It codes for CAAGFSANYGYTF.

The rearrangement joins TRBV7-9 to TRBJ1-1; no firm D call. V lost 5 bases to trimming and J lost 0 bases, with 13 bases between them. The length of the CDR3 is 15 residues. Germline values: CDR1 SEHNR, CDR2 FQNEAQ (reference sequence). The CDR3 coding sequence is TGTGCCAGCAGCCCGGTGAAGGAGATGAACACTGAAGCTTTCTTT. It specifies CASSPVKEMNTEAFF.

The chain has TRBV7-9 and TRBJ1-1, with D perhaps matching TRBD1 (6 bases). CDR1 and CDR2 (germline): SEHNR, FQNEAQ (reference sequence). The V end lost 5 bases, the J end lost 1 base, and 14 bases lay between the germline ends. This CDR3 comprises 15 residues. CDR3 loop: CASSPRTQGNTEAFF. DNA of the CDR3: TGTGCCAGCAGCCCCCGCACACAGGGGAACACTGAAGCTTTCTTT.

The rearrangement joins TRBV27 to TRBJ1-2, with D unresolved. This CDR3 comprises 14 residues. V lost 3 bases and J 2 bases, leaving 10 bases between the germline ends. CDR1 and CDR2 (germline): MNHEY, SMNVEV (reference sequence). CDR3 sequence reads: CASSFRRENYGYTF. In DNA form, the CDR3 reads TGTGCCAGCAGTTTCAGACGGGAAAACTATGGCTACACCTTC.

This clone was counted a few times. This chain links TRBV7-2 with TRBJ2-1; D might be TRBD1 (5 bases). The CDR3 covers 15 residues. V was cut by 5 bases and J by 10 bases, with 21 bases left in between. CDR1 and CDR2 (germline): SGHTA, FQGNSA. The DNA of the CDR3 is TGTGCCAGCAGCACAACCCCCGGCAGGCCAGGGGAGCAGTTCTTC. It codes for CASSTTPGRPGEQFF. Full variable domain (rest looked up from reference TRBV7-2 and TRBJ2-1): GAGVSQSPSNKVTEKGKDVELRCDPISGHTALYWYRQSLGQGLEFLIYFQGNSAPDKSGLPSDRFSAERTGGSVSTLTIQRTQQEDSAVYLCASSTTPGRPGEQFFGPGTRLTVL.

The CDR3 sequence is CASSPGLAGHNEQFF. The DNA of the CDR3 is TGTGCCAGCAGCCCCGGACTAGCGGGCCACAATGAGCAGTTCTTC. The chain recombines TRBV7-6 with TRBJ2-1, with 11 bases fitting TRBD2. The CDR3 is 15 residues long. After removal of 5 bases from V and 5 bases from J, the junction contained 5 bases not matched to a gene. Germline-derived CDR1 and CDR2 are SGHVS and FNYEAQ.

The CDR3 DNA reads TGTGCCAGCAGTTACGGGCGACAGGGGGGGCCTGAAGCTTTCTTT. It encodes CASSYGRQGGPEAFF. The chain has TRBV6-5 and TRBJ1-1; 9 bases line up with TRBD1. Germline V CDR1 and CDR2: MNHEY, SVGAGI. Trimming at V came to 2 bases and at J to 6 bases, leaving 7 bases not matched to a gene. This CDR3 is 15 amino acids long.

The sample holds one count of this clone. The V gene is TRBV4-1, the J gene TRBJ2-7, with D possibly being TRBD2 (5 bases). This CDR3 contains 14 residues. Germline CDR1 is MGHRA and CDR2 is YSYEKL. Trimming shortened V by 0 bases and J by 3 bases, and 9 bases separated the two germline ends. In DNA, the CDR3 is TGCGCCAGCAGCCAAGATAGAAGCGGCTACGAGCAGTACTTC. Translating it yields CASSQDRSGYEQYF.

The rearrangement joins TRBV5-8 to TRBJ1-5; perhaps TRBD1 as D (5 bases). Looked up from germline, CDR1 is SGHTS and CDR2 is YDEGEE. The CDR3 runs to 15 residues. V lost 0 bases and J 5 bases, leaving 12 bases between the germline ends. This chain's CDR3 is CASSLGVVGDQPQHF. CDR3 DNA sequence: TGTGCCAGCAGCTTGGGGGTCGTAGGGGATCAGCCCCAGCATTTT.

The gene calls are TRBV6-5 and TRBJ2-6; no clear D. The germline V gene has CDR1 MNHEY and CDR2 SVGAGI. This CDR3 region has 14 residues. V dropped 4 bases and J dropped 0 bases, with 4 bases sitting between them. The CDR3 nucleotides are TGTGCCAGCAGTTCGAGCTCTGGGGCCAACGTCCTGACTTTC. Amino acids: CASSSSSGANVLTF.

This clone showed up just once. The chain carries TRBV27 and TRBJ1-6, with D tentatively TRBD1 (5 bases). The CDR3 covers 13 residues. With 0 bases removed from V and 11 bases from J, the gap between germline ends came to 8 bases. Germline V gene sequence: CDR1 MNHEY, CDR2 SMNVEV (reference sequence). The CDR3 DNA is TGTGCCAGCAGTTTATCCTCAGGGCCACCCCTCCACTTT. It specifies CASSLSSGPPLHF.

CDR3 sequence: CATSTRLSTFYTF. CDR3 in DNA: TGTGCCACCAGCACCCGACTGAGTACATTCTACACCTTC. This sequence joins TRBV15 and TRBJ1-2; D gene ambiguous. Trimming removed 4 bases from V and 10 bases from J, with 16 bases in between. Germline assignment: CDR1 LNHNV and CDR2 YYDKDF (reference sequence). The CDR3 totals 13 residues.

In its sample, this clone was seen once. The V and J genes are TRBV12-5 and TRBJ1-4, with unresolved D. V lost 1 base to trimming and J lost 12 bases, with 9 bases between them. CDR1 is LGHNT, CDR2 FRNRAP, per germline. This CDR3 region has 12 residues. This CDR3 is CASGLGTTELFF. The CDR3 region has the DNA TGTGCTAGTGGTTTGGGTACCACGGAACTGTTTTTT. Using reference TRBV12-5 and TRBJ1-4 for the parts outside the CDR3, the full variable domain is DARVTQTPRHKVTEMGQEVTMRCQPILGHNTVFWYRQTMMQGLELLAYFRNRAPLDDSGMPKDRFSAEMPDATLATLKIQPSEPRDSAVYFCASGLGTTELFFGSGTQLSVL.

The chain uses TRBV12-5 and TRBJ2-3; 8 nucleotides agree with TRBD2. Germline trimming cut 6 bases from V and 8 bases from J; bases unmatched to any gene: 7. There are 13 residues in the CDR3. Germline V gene sequence: CDR1 LGHNT, CDR2 FRNRAP. The CDR3, as DNA: TGTGCTAGTGGGGCCGGGACTAGTTTTACGCAGTATTTT. It specifies CASGAGTSFTQYF.

This chain uses TRBV29-1 with TRBJ2-7, with D maybe TRBD2 (5 bases). V dropped 2 bases and J dropped 4 bases, with 9 bases sitting between them. Germline V gives CDR1 SQVTM, CDR2 ANQGSEA. The CDR3 runs 12 residues. The CDR3 spells CSVELASYEQYF. The CDR3 DNA reads as TGCAGCGTTGAACTAGCAAGTTACGAGCAGTACTTC.